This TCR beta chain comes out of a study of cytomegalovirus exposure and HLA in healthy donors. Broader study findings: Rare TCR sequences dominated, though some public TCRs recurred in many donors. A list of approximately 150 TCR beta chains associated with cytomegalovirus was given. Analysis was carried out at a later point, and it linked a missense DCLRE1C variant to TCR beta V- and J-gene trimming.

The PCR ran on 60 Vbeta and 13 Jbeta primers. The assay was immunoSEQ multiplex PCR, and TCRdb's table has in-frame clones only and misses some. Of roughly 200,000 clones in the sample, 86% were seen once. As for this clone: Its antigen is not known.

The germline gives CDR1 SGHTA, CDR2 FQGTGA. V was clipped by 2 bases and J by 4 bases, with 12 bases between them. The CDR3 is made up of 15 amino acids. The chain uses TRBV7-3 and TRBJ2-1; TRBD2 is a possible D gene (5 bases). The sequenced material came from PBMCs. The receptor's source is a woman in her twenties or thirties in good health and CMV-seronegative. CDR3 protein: CASSLARTSYNEQFF. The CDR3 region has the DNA TGTGCCAGCAGCTTAGCTCGGACTTCATACAATGAGCAGTTCTTC.